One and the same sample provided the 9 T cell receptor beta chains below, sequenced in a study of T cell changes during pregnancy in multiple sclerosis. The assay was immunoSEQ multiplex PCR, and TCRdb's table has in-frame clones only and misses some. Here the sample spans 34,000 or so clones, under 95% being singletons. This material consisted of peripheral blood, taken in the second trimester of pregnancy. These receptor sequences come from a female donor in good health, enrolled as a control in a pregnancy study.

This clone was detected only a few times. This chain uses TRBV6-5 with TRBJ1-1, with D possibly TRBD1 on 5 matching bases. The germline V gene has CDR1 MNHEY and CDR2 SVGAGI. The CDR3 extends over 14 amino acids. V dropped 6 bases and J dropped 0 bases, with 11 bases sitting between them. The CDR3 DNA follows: TGTGCCAGCAGGAAAGGGGTTCTGAACACTGAAGCTTTCTTT. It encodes CASRKGVLNTEAFF.

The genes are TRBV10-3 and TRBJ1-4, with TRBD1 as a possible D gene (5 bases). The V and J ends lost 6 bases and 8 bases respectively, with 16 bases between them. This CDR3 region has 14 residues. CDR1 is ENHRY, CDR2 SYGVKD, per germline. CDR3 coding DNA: TGTGCCATCAGGGGACTCTTTGGAGGGGAAAAACTGTTTTTT. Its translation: CAIRGLFGGEKLFF.

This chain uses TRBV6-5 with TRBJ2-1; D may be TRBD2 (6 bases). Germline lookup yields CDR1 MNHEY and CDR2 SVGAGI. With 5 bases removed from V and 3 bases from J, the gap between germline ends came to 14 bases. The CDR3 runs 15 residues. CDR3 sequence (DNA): TGTGCCAGCAGTCCATATGTAGCGGACTACAATGAGCAGTTCTTC. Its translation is CASSPYVADYNEQFF.

CDR3 sequence: CASMEGPASNQPQHF. The CDR3 DNA sequence: TGTGCCAGTATGGAGGGGCCGGCTAGCAATCAGCCCCAGCATTTT. V and J are TRBV19 and TRBJ1-5, with a possible D match to TRBD1 (5 bases). Per the germline V gene, CDR1 is LNHDA and CDR2 is SQIVND (reference sequence). This CDR3 is 15 amino acids long. Deletions cut 7 bases from V and 0 bases from J, with 13 bases between.

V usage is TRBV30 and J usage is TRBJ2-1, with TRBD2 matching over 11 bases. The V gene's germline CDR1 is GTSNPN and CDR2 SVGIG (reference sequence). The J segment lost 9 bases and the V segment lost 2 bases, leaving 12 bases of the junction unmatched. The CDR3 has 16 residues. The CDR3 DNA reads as TGTGCCTGGAGTCTGACTAGCGGGGTGTCGTCGGGTGAGCAGTTCTTC. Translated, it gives CAWSLTSGVSSGEQFF.

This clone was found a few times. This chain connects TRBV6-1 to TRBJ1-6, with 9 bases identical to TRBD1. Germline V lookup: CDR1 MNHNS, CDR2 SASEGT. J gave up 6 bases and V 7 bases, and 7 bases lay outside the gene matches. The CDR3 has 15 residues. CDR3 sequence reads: CASNIQGASNSPLHF. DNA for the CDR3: TGTGCCAGCAATATACAGGGGGCGAGTAATTCACCCCTCCACTTT.

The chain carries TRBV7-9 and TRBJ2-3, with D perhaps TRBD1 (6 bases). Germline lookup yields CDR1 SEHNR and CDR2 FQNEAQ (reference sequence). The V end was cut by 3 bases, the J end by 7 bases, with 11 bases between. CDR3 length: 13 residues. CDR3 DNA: TGTGCCAGCAGCTTCCCACAGGGATATACGCAGTATTTT. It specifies CASSFPQGYTQYF.

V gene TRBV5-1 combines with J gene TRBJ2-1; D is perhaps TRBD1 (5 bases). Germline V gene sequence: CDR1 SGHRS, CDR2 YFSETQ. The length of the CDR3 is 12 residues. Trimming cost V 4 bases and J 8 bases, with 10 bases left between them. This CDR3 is CASSPRDHEQFF. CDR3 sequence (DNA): TGCGCCAGCAGCCCCAGGGATCATGAGCAGTTCTTC.

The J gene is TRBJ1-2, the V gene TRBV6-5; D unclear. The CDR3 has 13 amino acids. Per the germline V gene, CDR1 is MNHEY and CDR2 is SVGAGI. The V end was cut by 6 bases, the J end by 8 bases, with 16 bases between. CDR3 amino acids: CASSLGGSGGYTF. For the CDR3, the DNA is TGTGCCAGCAGCCTGGGTGGATCGGGAGGCTACACCTTC.